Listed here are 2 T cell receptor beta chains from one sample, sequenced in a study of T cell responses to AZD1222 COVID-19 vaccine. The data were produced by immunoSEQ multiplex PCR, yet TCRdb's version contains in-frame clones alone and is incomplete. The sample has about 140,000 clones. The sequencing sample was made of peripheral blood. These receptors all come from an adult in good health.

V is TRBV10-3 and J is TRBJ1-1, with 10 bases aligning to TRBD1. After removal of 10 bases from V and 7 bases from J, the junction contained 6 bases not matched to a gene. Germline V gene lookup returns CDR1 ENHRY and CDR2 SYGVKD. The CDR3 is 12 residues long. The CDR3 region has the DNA TGTGCCACCTGGACAGGGGGAGATGAAGCTTTCTTT. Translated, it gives CATWTGGDEAFF.

This chain's CDR3 is CASSLPGQGFYGYTF. Here the CDR3 DNA reads TGTGCCAGCAGCTTACCGGGACAGGGTTTCTATGGCTACACCTTC. The chain is built from TRBV11-2 and TRBJ1-2; 9 bases are shared with TRBD1. V lost 2 bases to trimming and J lost 4 bases; unmatched junction nucleotides: 5. This CDR3 is 15 amino acids long. Germline-derived CDR1 and CDR2 are SGHAT and FQNNGV. Looking up the rest from reference TRBV11-2 and TRBJ1-2 gives the full variable domain: EAGVAQSPRYKIIEKRQSVAFWCNPISGHATLYWYQQILGQGPKLLIQFQNNGVVDDSQLPKDRFSAERLKGVDSTLKIQPAKLEDSAVYLCASSLPGQGFYGYTFGSGTRLTVV.